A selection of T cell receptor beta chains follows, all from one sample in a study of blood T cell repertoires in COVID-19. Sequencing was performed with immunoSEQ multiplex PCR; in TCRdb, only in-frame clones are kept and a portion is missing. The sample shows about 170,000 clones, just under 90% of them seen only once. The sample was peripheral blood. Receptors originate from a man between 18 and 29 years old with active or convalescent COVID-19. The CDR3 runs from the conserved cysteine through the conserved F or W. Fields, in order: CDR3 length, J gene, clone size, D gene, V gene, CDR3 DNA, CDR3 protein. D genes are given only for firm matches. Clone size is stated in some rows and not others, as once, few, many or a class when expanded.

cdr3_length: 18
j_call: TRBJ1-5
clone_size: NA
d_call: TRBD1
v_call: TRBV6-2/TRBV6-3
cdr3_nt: TGTGCCAGCAGTTCCCGGGACAGGGGTCCACTTAGCAATCAGCCCCAGCATTTT
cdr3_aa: CASSSRDRGPLSNQPQHF

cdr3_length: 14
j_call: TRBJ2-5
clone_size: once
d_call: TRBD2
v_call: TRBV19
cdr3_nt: TGTGCCAGTAGCAGCGGGGGGCCACGGGAGACCCAGTACTTC
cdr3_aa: CASSSGGPRETQYF

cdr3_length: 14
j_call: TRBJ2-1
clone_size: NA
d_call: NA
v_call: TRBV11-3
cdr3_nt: TGTGCCAGCAGCCCTATAAGCTCCTACAATGAGCAGTTCTTC
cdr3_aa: CASSPISSYNEQFF

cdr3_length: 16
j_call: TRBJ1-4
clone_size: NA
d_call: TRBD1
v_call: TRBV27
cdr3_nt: TGTGCCAGCAGTGTGGACAGGGGGCTTAAAGACGAAAAACTGTTTTTT
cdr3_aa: CASSVDRGLKDEKLFF

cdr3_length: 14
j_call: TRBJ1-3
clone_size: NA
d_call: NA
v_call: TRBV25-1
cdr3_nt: TGTGCCAGCACCACAGGGAGCGCTGGAAACACCATATATTTT
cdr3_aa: CASTTGSAGNTIYF

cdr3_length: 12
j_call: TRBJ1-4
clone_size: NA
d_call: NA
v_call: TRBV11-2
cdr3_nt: TGTGCCAGCAGCTTAGAGAGAGAAAAACTGTTTTTT
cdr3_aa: CASSLEREKLFF

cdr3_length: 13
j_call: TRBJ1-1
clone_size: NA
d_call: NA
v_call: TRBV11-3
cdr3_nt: TGTGCCAGCAGCCCCAAGCGGGGTTTTGACGCTTTCTTT
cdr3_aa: CASSPKRGFDAFF

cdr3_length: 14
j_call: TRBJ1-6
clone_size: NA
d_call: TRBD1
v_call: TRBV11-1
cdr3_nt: TGTGCCAGCAGCGGGGACAGGGGACTTTCACCCCTCCACTTT
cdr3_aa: CASSGDRGLSPLHF

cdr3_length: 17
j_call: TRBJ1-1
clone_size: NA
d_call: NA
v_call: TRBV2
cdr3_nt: TGTGCCAGCAAAGCAACGGTCAAGGAGGCCCGGTGGACTGAAGCTTTCTTT
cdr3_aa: CASKATVKEARWTEAFF

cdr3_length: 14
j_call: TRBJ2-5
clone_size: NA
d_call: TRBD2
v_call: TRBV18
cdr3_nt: TGTGCCAGCTCTCCCGGGACTAGCGGAGAGACCCAGTACTTC
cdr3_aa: CASSPGTSGETQYF

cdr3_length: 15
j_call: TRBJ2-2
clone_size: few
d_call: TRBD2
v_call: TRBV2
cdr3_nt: TGTGCCAGCAGTAGTAGCGGGGGGATCACCGGGGAGCTGTTTTTT
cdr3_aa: CASSSSGGITGELFF

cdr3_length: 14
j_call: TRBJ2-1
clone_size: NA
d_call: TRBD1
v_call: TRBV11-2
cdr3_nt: TGTGCCAGCAGCTTCCGGGACAGAGACAATGAGCAGTTCTTC
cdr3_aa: CASSFRDRDNEQFF

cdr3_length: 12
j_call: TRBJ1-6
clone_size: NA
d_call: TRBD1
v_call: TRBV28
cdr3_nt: TGTGCCGGACAGGGAAATAATTCACCCCTCCACTTT
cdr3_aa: CAGQGNNSPLHF

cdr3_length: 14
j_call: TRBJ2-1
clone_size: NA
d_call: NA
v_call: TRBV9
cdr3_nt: TGTGCCAGCAGCGGCGGGACTTCCGGAAATGAGCAGTTCTTC
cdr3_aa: CASSGGTSGNEQFF

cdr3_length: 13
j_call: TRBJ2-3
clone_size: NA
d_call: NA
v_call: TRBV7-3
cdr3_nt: TGTGCCAGTGCTGGCGGGTTCGCAGATACGCAGTATTTT
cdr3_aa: CASAGGFADTQYF

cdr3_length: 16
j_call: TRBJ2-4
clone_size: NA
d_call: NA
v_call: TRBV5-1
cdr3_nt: TGCGCCACCCGGGAAACCACCGGGACTCAGGGTTCCATTCAGTACTTC
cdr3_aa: CATRETTGTQGSIQYF

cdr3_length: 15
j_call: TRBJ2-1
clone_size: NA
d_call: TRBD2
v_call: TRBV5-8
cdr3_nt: TGTGCCAGCAGCGTGGGACTAGCGGGCTACAATGAGCAGTTCTTC
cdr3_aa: CASSVGLAGYNEQFF

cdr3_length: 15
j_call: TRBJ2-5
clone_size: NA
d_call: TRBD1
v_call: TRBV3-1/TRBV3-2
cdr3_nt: TGTGCCAGCAGCCGACCGCCGGGACAGGGAGAGACCCAGTACTTC
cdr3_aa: CASSRPPGQGETQYF

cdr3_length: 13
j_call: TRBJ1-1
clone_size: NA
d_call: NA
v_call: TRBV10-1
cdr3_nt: TGCGCCAGCAGAGGGGAGGGGAACACTGAAGCTTTCTTT
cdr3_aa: CASRGEGNTEAFF

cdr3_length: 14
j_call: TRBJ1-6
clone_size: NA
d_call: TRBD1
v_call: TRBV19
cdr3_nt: TGTGCCAGCCTGCAAACAGGGGTGGATTCACCCCTCCACTTT
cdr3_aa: CASLQTGVDSPLHF

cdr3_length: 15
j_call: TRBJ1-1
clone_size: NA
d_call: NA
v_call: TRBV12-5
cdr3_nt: TGTGCTAGTGGTTTGGGACCTGGGGCGTGGAATGAAGCTTTCTTT
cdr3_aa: CASGLGPGAWNEAFF

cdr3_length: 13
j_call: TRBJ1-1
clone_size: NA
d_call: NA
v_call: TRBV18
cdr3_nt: TGTGCCAGCTCCCTCGACAGGAACACTGAAGCTTTCTTT
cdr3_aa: CASSLDRNTEAFF

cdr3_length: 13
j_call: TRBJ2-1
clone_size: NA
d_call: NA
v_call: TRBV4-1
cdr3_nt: TGCGCCAGCAGCCAAGTCGGAGTGTACGAGCAGTTCTTC
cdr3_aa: CASSQVGVYEQFF

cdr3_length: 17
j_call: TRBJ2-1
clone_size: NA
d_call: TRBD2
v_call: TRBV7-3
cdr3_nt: TGTGCCAGCAGCCCTCGACTAGCGGCGAGCTCCTACAATGAGCAGTTCTTC
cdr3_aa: CASSPRLAASSYNEQFF

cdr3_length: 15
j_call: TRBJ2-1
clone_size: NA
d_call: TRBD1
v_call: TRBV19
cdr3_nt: TGTGCCAGTAGCCTGACAGGGGTCGTTAGCGATGAGCAGTTCTTC
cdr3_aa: CASSLTGVVSDEQFF

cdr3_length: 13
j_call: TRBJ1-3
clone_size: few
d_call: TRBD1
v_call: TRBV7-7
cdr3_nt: TGTGCTAGCAGCTCGGACAGGGGCGACACCATATATTTT
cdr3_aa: CASSSDRGDTIYF

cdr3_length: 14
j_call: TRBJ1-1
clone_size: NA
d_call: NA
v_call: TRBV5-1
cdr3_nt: TGCGCCAGCAGCTCCGGGACTGGGAACACTGAAGCTTTCTTT
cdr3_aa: CASSSGTGNTEAFF

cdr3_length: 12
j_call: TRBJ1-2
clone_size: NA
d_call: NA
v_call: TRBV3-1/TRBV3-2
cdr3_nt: TGTGCCAGCAGCCGCGGGGACGATGGCTACACCTTC
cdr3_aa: CASSRGDDGYTF

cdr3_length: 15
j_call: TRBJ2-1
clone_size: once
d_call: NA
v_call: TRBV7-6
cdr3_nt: TGTGCCAGCAGCTTATGGACAAGCTCCTACAATGAGCAGTTCTTC
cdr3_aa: CASSLWTSSYNEQFF

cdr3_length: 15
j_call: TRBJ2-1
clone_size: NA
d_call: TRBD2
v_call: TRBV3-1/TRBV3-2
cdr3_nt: TGTGCCAGCAGCCTCCTAGCGGGGGTTAACAATGAGCAGTTCTTC
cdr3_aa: CASSLLAGVNNEQFF

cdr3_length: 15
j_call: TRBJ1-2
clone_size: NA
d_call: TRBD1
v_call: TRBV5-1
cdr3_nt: TGCGCCAGCAGTACCGGACAGGGAGCTAACTATGGCTACACCTTC
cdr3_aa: CASSTGQGANYGYTF

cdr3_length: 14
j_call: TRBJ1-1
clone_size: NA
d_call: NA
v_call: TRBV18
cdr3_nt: TGTGCCAGCTCACCAGCACAAACGAACACTGAAGCTTTCTTT
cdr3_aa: CASSPAQTNTEAFF

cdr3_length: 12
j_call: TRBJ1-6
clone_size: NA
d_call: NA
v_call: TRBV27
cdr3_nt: TGTGCCAGCAGTTCCAACGGCGGGACCCTCCACTTT
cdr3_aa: CASSSNGGTLHF

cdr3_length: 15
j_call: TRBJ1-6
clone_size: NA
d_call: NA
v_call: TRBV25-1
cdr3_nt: TGTGCCAGCAGTGATGTTCACTCCTATAATTCACCCCTCCACTTT
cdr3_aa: CASSDVHSYNSPLHF

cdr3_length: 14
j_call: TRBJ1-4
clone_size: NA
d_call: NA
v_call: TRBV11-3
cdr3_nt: TGTGCCAGCAGCTGGGGTCAGGAGGATGAAAAACTGTTTTTT
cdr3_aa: CASSWGQEDEKLFF

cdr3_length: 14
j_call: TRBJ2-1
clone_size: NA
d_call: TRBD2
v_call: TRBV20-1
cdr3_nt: TGCAGTGCTAGTAGGAGCGGGAGAGGTAATGAGCAGTTCTTC
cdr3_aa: CSASRSGRGNEQFF

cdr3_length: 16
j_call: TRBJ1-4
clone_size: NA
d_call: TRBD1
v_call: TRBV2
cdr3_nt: TGTGCCAGCAGGGCTGACAGGGCTGCAACTAATGAAAAACTGTTTTTT
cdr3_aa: CASRADRAATNEKLFF

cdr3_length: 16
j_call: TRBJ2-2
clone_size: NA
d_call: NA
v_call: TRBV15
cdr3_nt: TGTGCCACCAGCAGAGATCGGCGGGGTCACACCGGGGAGCTGTTTTTT
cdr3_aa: CATSRDRRGHTGELFF

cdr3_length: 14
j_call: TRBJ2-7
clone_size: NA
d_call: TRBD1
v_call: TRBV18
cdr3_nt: TGTGCCAGCTCACCACTTAGGGGGCCCCACGAGCAGTACTTC
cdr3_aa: CASSPLRGPHEQYF

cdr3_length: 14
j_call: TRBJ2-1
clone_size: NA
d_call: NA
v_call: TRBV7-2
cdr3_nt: TGTGCCAGCAGCTTAGAGGGGAATTACAATGAGCAGTTCTTC
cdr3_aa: CASSLEGNYNEQFF

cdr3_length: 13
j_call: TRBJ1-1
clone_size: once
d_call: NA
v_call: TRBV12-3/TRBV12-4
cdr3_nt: TGTGCCACCACAGGCGGCGTAAATGGGAACGCTTTCTTT
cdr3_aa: CATTGGVNGNAFF

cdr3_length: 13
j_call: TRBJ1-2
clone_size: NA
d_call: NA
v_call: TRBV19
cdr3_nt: TGTGCCAGTACTTCTATAGCAGCTTATGGCTACACCTTC
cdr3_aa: CASTSIAAYGYTF

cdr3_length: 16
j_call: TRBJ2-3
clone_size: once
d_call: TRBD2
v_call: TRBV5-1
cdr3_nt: TGCGCCAGCAGCTTGGGATCGACTAGCGGGACAGATACGCAGTATTTT
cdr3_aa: CASSLGSTSGTDTQYF

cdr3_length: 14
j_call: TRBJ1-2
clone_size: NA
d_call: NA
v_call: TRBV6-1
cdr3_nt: TGTGCCAGCAGTGAAGTCCAGGGAACCTATGGCTACACCTTC
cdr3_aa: CASSEVQGTYGYTF

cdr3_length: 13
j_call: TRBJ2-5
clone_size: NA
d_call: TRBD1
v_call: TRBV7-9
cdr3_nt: TGTGCCAGCAGCTCAGACAGGGAAGAGACCCAGTACTTC
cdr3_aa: CASSSDREETQYF

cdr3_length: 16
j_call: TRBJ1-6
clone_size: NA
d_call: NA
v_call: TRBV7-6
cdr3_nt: TGTGCCAGCAGCTTAGGCGGGCTTGGAGATAATTCACCCCTCCACTTT
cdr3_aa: CASSLGGLGDNSPLHF

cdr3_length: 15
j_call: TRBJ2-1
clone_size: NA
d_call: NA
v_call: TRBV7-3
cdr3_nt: TGTGCCAGCAGCTTGCGGGGAACAACCTACAATGAGCAGTTCTTC
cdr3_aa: CASSLRGTTYNEQFF

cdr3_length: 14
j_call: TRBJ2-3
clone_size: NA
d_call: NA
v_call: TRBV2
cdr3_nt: TGTGCCAGCAAAAGCGGGTATAGCACAGATACGCAGTATTTT
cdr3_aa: CASKSGYSTDTQYF

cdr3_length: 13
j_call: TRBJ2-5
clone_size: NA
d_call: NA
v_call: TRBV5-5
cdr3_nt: TGTGCCAGCAGCTCCCTAGGAGGGGAGACCCAGTACTTC
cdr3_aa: CASSSLGGETQYF

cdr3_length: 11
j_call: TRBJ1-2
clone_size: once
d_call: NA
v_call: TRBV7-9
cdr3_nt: TGTGCCAGTTGGGAGGGCTATGGCTACACCTTC
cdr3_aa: CASWEGYGYTF

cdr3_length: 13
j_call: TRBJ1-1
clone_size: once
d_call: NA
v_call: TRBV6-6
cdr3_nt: TGTGCCAGCAGTATCGAGGTAAACACTGAAGCTTTCTTT
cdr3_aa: CASSIEVNTEAFF

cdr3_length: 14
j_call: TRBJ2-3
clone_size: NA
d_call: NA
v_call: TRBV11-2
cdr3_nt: TGTGCCAGCAGCCGGAGAGTTAGCACAGATACGCAGTATTTT
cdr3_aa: CASSRRVSTDTQYF

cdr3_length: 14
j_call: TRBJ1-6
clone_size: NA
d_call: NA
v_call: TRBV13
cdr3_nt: TGTGCCAGCAGCCAAGGGGGAGCTAATTCACCCCTCCACTTT
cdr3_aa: CASSQGGANSPLHF

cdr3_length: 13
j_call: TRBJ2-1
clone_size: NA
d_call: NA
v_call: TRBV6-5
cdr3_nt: TGTGCCAGCCGGAAGACTAGTTATAATGAGCAGTTCTTC
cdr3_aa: CASRKTSYNEQFF

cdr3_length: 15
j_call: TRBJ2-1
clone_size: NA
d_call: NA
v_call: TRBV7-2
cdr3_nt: TGTGCCAGCAGCTTAGTCCCTAAGAAACTCAATGAGCAGTTCTTC
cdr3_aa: CASSLVPKKLNEQFF

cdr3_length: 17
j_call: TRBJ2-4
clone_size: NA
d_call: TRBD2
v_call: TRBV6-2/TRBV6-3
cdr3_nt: TGTGCCAGCAGTTACTCGATGACTAGCGGGAGCTATAGCATTCAGTACTTC
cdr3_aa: CASSYSMTSGSYSIQYF

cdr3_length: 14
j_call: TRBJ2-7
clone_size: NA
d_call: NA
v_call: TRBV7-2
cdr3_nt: TGTGCCAGCAGCTTAGTCGGGAGCTCCTACGAGCAGTACTTC
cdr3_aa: CASSLVGSSYEQYF

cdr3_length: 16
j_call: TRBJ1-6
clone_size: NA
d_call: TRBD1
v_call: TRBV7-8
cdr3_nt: TGTGCCAGCAGCCCACAGGGGGGCTCCTATAATTCACCCCTCCACTTT
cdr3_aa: CASSPQGGSYNSPLHF

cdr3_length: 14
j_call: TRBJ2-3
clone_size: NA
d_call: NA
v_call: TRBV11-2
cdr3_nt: TGTGCCAGCAGGATTAGCGGAAGCACAGATACGCAGTATTTT
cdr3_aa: CASRISGSTDTQYF

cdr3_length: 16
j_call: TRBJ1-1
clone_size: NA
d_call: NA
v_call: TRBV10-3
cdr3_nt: TGTGCCATCAGTGAGTCCCGTGGGAACGGGGGCACTGAAGCTTTCTTT
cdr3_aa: CAISESRGNGGTEAFF